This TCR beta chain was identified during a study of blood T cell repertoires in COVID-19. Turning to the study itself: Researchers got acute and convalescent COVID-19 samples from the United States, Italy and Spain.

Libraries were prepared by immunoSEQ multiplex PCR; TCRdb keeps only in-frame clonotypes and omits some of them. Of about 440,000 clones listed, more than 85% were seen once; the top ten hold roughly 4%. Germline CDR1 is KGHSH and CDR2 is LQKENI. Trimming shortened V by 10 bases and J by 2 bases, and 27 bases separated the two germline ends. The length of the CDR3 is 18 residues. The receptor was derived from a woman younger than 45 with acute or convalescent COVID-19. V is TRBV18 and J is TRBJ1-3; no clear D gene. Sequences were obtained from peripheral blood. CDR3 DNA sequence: TGTGCCACCGAACGATTCCCGGGCCTCGGGAACGCTGGAAACACCATATATTTT. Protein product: CATERFPGLGNAGNTIYF.